Presented here are 24 T cell receptor beta chains from one specimen sequenced in a study of shared clonotypes between healthy human individuals. The data were produced by immunoSEQ multiplex PCR, yet TCRdb's version contains in-frame clones alone and is incomplete. The repertoire holds around 2.5 million clones, approximately 93% seen once, with roughly 0.39% in the top ten. What was sequenced was naive CD4+ T cells from PBMCs. Indicated subset: CD45RA+ positively selected. These receptor sequences come from a man younger than 35 in good health. Some clones in this sample may be carry-over from other donors' samples.

A word on this clone: In the same sample, other DNA sequences code for this CDR3. CDR3 region: CSVGRETQYF. CDR3 DNA sequence: TGCAGCGTTGGCAGGGAGACCCAGTACTTC. The chain is built from TRBV29-1 and TRBJ2-5; D unclear. The germline gives CDR1 SQVTM, CDR2 ANQGSEA. V lost 4 bases and J lost 5, with 5 bases in between. The CDR3 consists of 10 residues.

The V and J genes are TRBV7-2 and TRBJ1-5; TRBD1 matches 7 bases. The CDR3 is 13 residues long. V was pared by 5 bases and J by 11 bases, with 9 bases of the junction left unmatched. The germline CDR1 and CDR2 sequences are SGHTA and FQGNSA. This chain's CDR3 is CASSQQNRGAQHF. CDR3 sequence (DNA): TGTGCCAGCAGCCAACAGAACAGGGGTGCCCAGCATTTT.

The chain employs TRBV7-2 and TRBJ2-7; D assignment may be TRBD1 or TRBD2 (5 bases each). Germline loops: CDR1 SGHTA, CDR2 FQGNSA. The CDR3 consists of 16 residues. V dropped 1 base and J dropped 6 bases, with 19 bases sitting between them. CDR3: CASSLDIQGAQIEQYF. The CDR3 DNA is TGTGCCAGCAGCTTAGACATTCAGGGAGCACAGATCGAGCAGTACTTC.

V gene TRBV5-4 combines with J gene TRBJ1-2; 9 positions match TRBD1. This CDR3 spans 15 amino acids. The J segment lost 7 bases and the V segment lost 5 bases, leaving 12 bases of the junction unmatched. In germline, CDR1 is SGHNT, CDR2 YYREEE (reference sequence). For the CDR3, the DNA is TGTGCCAGCAGACGGCCGGGACAGGGAGTACGTGGCTACACCTTC. It specifies CASRRPGQGVRGYTF.

With regard to this clone: Other nucleotide sequences from this sample produce the same CDR3. The V call is TRBV19, the J call TRBJ2-7; the D gene is possibly TRBD1 (5 bases). The V and J ends lost 3 bases and 3 bases respectively, with 9 bases between them. This CDR3 is built from 13 residues. CDR1 and CDR2 (germline): LNHDA, SQIVND (reference sequence). CDR3 in amino acids: CASSIGQGYEQYF. The DNA for the CDR3 is TGTGCCAGTAGTATCGGGCAGGGCTACGAGCAGTACTTC.

The chain has TRBV2 and TRBJ2-7; 10 positions match TRBD2. The V segment lost 7 bases and the J segment 3 bases; nucleotides outside the gene matches: 6. The germline gives CDR1 SNHLY, CDR2 FYNNEI. The CDR3 totals 14 residues. The DNA of the CDR3 is TGTGCCAGCAAAGGAACTAGCGGGAACTACGAGCAGTACTTC. Translation gives CASKGTSGNYEQYF.

The rearrangement joins TRBV2 to TRBJ2-2, with no clear D. Germline V gives CDR1 SNHLY, CDR2 FYNNEI. Trimming took off 4 bases at V and 1 base at J, with 10 bases between the two ends. The CDR3 covers 15 residues. CDR3 DNA sequence: TGTGCCAGCAGTGCCCGACGGCAGAACACCGGGGAGCTGTTTTTT. Translation gives CASSARRQNTGELFF.

About this clone: This specimen includes other DNA sequences encoding the same CDR3. This rearrangement joins TRBV18 to TRBJ2-7; 8 bases are shared with TRBD1. The V gene end was trimmed by 6 bases and the J gene end by 2 bases; junction bases not matched to a gene: 6. Germline CDR1 and CDR2: KGHSH and LQKENI. The CDR3 extends over 14 amino acids. The CDR3 bases are TGTGCCAGCTCTCCGGGCAGGGGGCCCTACGAGCAGTACTTC. Translation gives CASSPGRGPYEQYF.

The chain links TRBV11-2 to TRBJ2-2, with no clear D. This CDR3 has 13 amino acids. CDR1 is SGHAT, CDR2 FQNNGV, per germline. V was trimmed by 1 base and J by 4 bases, leaving 4 bases between them. The CDR3 coding sequence is TGTGCCAGCAGCTTAGTGGCCACCGGGGAGCTGTTTTTT. It encodes CASSLVATGELFF. Supplemented by reference TRBV11-2 and TRBJ2-2, the full variable domain reads EAGVAQSPRYKIIEKRQSVAFWCNPISGHATLYWYQQILGQGPKLLIQFQNNGVVDDSQLPKDRFSAERLKGVDSTLKIQPAKLEDSAVYLCASSLVATGELFFGEGSRLTVL.

This sequence joins TRBV28 and TRBJ1-5; D is uncertain. The CDR3 loop spans 16 amino acids. Germline V lookup: CDR1 MDHEN, CDR2 SYDVKM. The V end lost 5 bases, the J end lost 1 base, and 15 bases lay between the germline ends. The CDR3 sequence: CASSPWIYASNQPQHF. CDR3 in DNA: TGTGCCAGCAGTCCCTGGATCTACGCGAGCAATCAGCCCCAGCATTTT. The full variable domain, its missing parts supplied by reference TRBV28 and TRBJ1-5, is DVKVTQSSRYLVKRTGEKVFLECVQDMDHENMFWYRQDPGLGLRLIYFSYDVKMKEKGDIPEGYSVSREKKERFSLILESASTNQTSMYLCASSPWIYASNQPQHFGDGTRLSIL.

V and J are TRBV18 and TRBJ2-1; tentative D call: TRBD1 (6 bases). This CDR3 has 16 residues. Germline V gene lookup returns CDR1 KGHSH and CDR2 LQKENI. Trimming took 4 bases from V and 2 from J, leaving 15 bases between them. Written as DNA, the CDR3 is TGTGCCAGCTCACAGATACAGGGCCCGGCCTACAATGAGCAGTTCTTC. Protein sequence: CASSQIQGPAYNEQFF. The full variable domain, rest sourced from reference TRBV18 and TRBJ2-1, is NAGVMQNPRHLVRRRGQEARLRCSPMKGHSHVYWYRQLPEEGLKFMVYLQKENIIDESGMPKERFSAEFPKEGPSILRIQQVVRGDSAAYFCASSQIQGPAYNEQFFGPGTRLTVL.

This rearrangement joins TRBV28 to TRBJ1-3; unclear D gene. V was trimmed by 1 base and J by 3 bases, leaving 10 bases between them. This CDR3 has 15 residues. The germline V gene has CDR1 MDHEN and CDR2 SYDVKM. The CDR3 DNA is TGTGCCAGCAGTTTATTGTCGGGGAGTGGAAACACCATATATTTT. Its translation is CASSLLSGSGNTIYF.

CDR3 DNA: TGTGCCAGCAGCTCCTCCGGGACAGGGCATAGCAATCAGCCCCAGCATTTT. As protein: CASSSSGTGHSNQPQHF. The chain combines TRBV7-8 with TRBJ1-5; 9 positions agree with TRBD1. Germline values: CDR1 SGHVS, CDR2 FQNEAQ. Trimming removed 4 bases from V and 0 bases from J; junction bases left unmatched: 7. This CDR3 region has 17 residues.

This clone has only one observation. The gene calls are TRBV9 and TRBJ1-2, with D unclear. Trimming pared 4 bases from V and 5 bases from J, leaving 9 bases between. The length of the CDR3 is 12 residues. Germline loops: CDR1 SGDLS, CDR2 YYNGEE. CDR3 nucleotide sequence: TGTGCCAGCAGCCCCGACGGGTATGGCTACACCTTC. Protein: CASSPDGYGYTF.

The V and J genes are TRBV7-9 and TRBJ2-1, with 8 bases identical to TRBD2. V shed 5 bases, J shed 7 bases, and the junction held 10 bases outside the gene matches. The CDR3 sequence is 15 residues long. Germline lookup yields CDR1 SEHNR and CDR2 FQNEAQ (reference sequence). The CDR3, as DNA: TGTGCCAGCAGCCTGCTGGCGGGAGGAGTGAATGAGCAGTTCTTC. Amino acid sequence: CASSLLAGGVNEQFF.

V is TRBV18 and J is TRBJ1-1; D is perhaps TRBD1 (6 bases). Germline CDR1 is KGHSH and CDR2 is LQKENI. The ends were cut back, 5 bases at V and 1 base at J, with 14 bases in the middle. The length of the CDR3 is 15 residues. DNA of the CDR3: TGTGCCAGCTCATCGTTTGGGGGCGAGAACACTGAAGCTTTCTTT. Its translation: CASSSFGGENTEAFF.

As regards this clone: Lacking the conserved final phenylalanine or tryptophan, this CDR3 likely reflects a read error. The chain joins TRBV5-1 to TRBJ2-7; the match to TRBD2 covers 10 bases. Germline CDR1 and CDR2: SGHRS and YFSETQ. This CDR3 has 15 amino acids. With V trimmed by 0 bases and J by 6 bases, 6 bases remained unmatched. The CDR3 sequence: CASSLGPSGRGEQYL. Here the CDR3 DNA reads TGCGCCAGCAGCTTGGGTCCTAGCGGGAGAGGCGAGCAGTACCTC.

V usage is TRBV7-2 and J usage is TRBJ2-3, with 9 bases fitting TRBD1. V was clipped by 3 bases and J by 1 base; unmatched bases: 2. The length of the CDR3 is 15 residues. Germline V CDR1 and CDR2: SGHTA, FQGNSA. Here the CDR3 reads CASSFGTGRTDTQYF. In nucleotides, the CDR3 is TGTGCCAGCAGCTTCGGGACAGGGCGCACAGATACGCAGTATTTT.

Comment on this clone: Other DNA sequences in the sample encode the same CDR3. The V and J genes are TRBV28 and TRBJ2-7; D not certain. Germline-derived CDR1 and CDR2 are MDHEN and SYDVKM. The V gene lost 5 bases and the J gene lost 4 bases, with 9 bases spanning the gap. The CDR3 consists of 12 residues. CDR3 sequence (DNA): TGTGCCAGCAGTAGCTCGTCGTACGAGCAGTACTTC. It is translated as CASSSSSYEQYF.

The chain is built from TRBV2 and TRBJ2-7, with D possibly TRBD2 on 5 matching bases. The CDR3 is 11 amino acids. With 8 bases removed from V and 5 bases from J, the gap between germline ends came to 10 bases. CDR1 and CDR2 (germline): SNHLY, FYNNEI. CDR3 sequence reads: CASRRGHEQYF. The CDR3 region has the DNA TGTGCCAGCCGGAGAGGGCACGAGCAGTACTTC.

The chain combines TRBV7-9 with TRBJ2-1; no firm D call. This CDR3 is 15 amino acids long. Germline V CDR1 and CDR2: SEHNR, FQNEAQ (reference sequence). Trimming cost V 7 bases and J 1 base, with 14 bases left between them. Here the CDR3 reads CASTPRSESYNEQFF. The CDR3 coding sequence is TGTGCCAGCACCCCGAGGAGCGAATCCTACAATGAGCAGTTCTTC.

The V call is TRBV6-6, the J call TRBJ1-3; D not certain. The CDR3 is 14 residues long. Germline V gene sequence: CDR1 MNHNY, CDR2 SVGAGI (reference sequence). The ends were cut back, 7 bases at V and 0 bases at J, with 10 bases in the middle. CDR3 residues: CASTGQLSGNTIYF. The CDR3 region has the DNA TGTGCCAGCACCGGCCAGCTCTCTGGAAACACCATATATTTT.

This clone was recorded a few times. The chain recombines TRBV6-5 with TRBJ1-1; 7 bases line up with TRBD1. In germline, CDR1 is MNHEY, CDR2 SVGAGI. Trimming at V came to 6 bases and at J to 1 base, leaving 8 bases not matched to a gene. This CDR3 has 15 residues. The CDR3, as DNA: TGTGCCAGCAGACCCAACAGGGGCCCGAACACTGAAGCTTTCTTT. Protein sequence: CASRPNRGPNTEAFF.

The DNA for the CDR3 is TGTGCCAGCAGTTACAACAGGGGAAACACCATATATTTT. It specifies CASSYNRGNTIYF. The gene calls are TRBV28 and TRBJ1-3, with D perhaps TRBD1 (5 bases). V lost 4 bases, J lost 4 bases, and 8 bases lay in between. This CDR3 spans 13 amino acids. Germline-derived CDR1 and CDR2 are MDHEN and SYDVKM.